The clone carrying this T cell receptor beta chain was detected ten times or more. Its antigen is still unknown. This CDR3 has 16 amino acids. CDR1 SGHAT and CDR2 FQNNGV come from the germline V gene. Trimming took 5 bases from V and 2 from J, leaving 15 bases between them. Researchers drew blood RNA from unsorted whole blood and extracted germline DNA as well. Enrolled patients were chronically infected with HBV and treatment-naive. The template, around 520 ng total RNA, yielded TCR beta cDNA made with a constant-region primer. It was through three nested multiplex PCR rounds of slightly modified ARM-PCR that TCR beta libraries arose. The two initial PCR rounds, around 11 cycles each, used TRBV1-TRBV30 forward and C-beta reverse primers. TCRdb processed the multiplex PCR reads anew with MiXCR; each CDR3 protein has one entry. The sample yields about 310,000 distinct CDR3 sequences, around three fifths seen once.

This specimen comes from a study of tumor-infiltrating lymphocytes in primary liver carcinoma. Overall study findings and caveats: In tumor-adjacent and tumor-blood pairs, overlap was lower than in tumor region pairs.

This sequence originates from a woman aged 25-40 years with primary liver carcinoma and hepatitis B virus infection. Input material: peripheral blood. The rearrangement uses TRBV11-2 and TRBJ2-2; no clear D. The CDR3, as DNA: TGTGCCAGCAGCCCGACGCGAGCTCAAAACACCGGGGAGCTGTTTTTT. This sequence encodes CASSPTRAQNTGELFF.